This TCR beta chain was retrieved from a study of T cells in Graves' hyperthyroidism and ophthalmopathy (dated by TCRdb to between 2018 and 2020). About the study as a whole: Peripheral blood samples were taken at initial diagnosis, before any treatment was given. To identify distinguishing TCR V-J signatures, a discovery cohort of around 100 patients was used, comprising approximately 40 with Graves' ophthalmopathy and 57 with stable Graves' hyperthyroidism. Prospective prediction of ophthalmopathy was tested in an independent validation cohort consisting of 18 hyperthyroidism patients and around 17 patients who later progressed to ophthalmopathy. For training and testing, the 100 or so patients in the discovery cohort were randomly divided in a 7:3 ratio. Thyroid tissue and blood T-cell repertoires from several Graves' hyperthyroidism patients were also compared in the study. Following sampling, methimazole starting at 30 mg daily was given to hyperthyroidism patients, and high-dose intravenous methylprednisolone was given to ophthalmopathy patients. TCR Vbeta CDR3 sequencing of 135 peripheral blood samples (43 ophthalmopathy, around 80 hyperthyroidism and some 17 progressor patients) is reported in the paper.

Hyperthyroidism patients were newly diagnosed, had a disease duration of under 2 months, and were aged 18 to 65 years. Patients with uncontrolled infections, other autoimmune diseases, pregnancy or lactation were excluded. Diagnoses relied on clinical symptoms, serum thyroxine and TRAb, thyroid ultrasound and orbital computed tomography. Blood from progressor patients was collected at the time of first diagnosis with hyperthyroidism, before any ophthalmopathy symptoms had appeared. Ficoll-Paque density gradient centrifugation was used to isolate PBMCs from around 10 ml of fresh peripheral blood. Progressor patients were initially diagnosed with Graves' hyperthyroidism and developed ophthalmopathy during follow-up. Trizol reagent was used to extract total RNA, and RNA quality was then checked on an Agilent 2100 Bioanalyzer. Study-level results and caveats: In cross-validation, a model built on a 13 V-J signature told ophthalmopathy apart from stable hyperthyroidism with roughly 87% sensitivity and approximately 81% specificity, and in testing the same model reached 80%/75%. Most expanded thyroid clonotypes (frequency above 0.001) were also found in blood, which suggests that blood repertoires may mirror thyroid immune responses. No statistical method was used to set the sample size in advance, and investigators knew the group allocation. During validation, the model predicted progression to ophthalmopathy a median of about 6.3 months ahead of onset, with almost 71% sensitivity and about 72% specificity.

Trimming costs V 3 bases and J 5 bases, and their ends lie 7 bases apart. As encoded in the germline V gene (reference sequence), CDR1 is DFQATT while CDR2 is SNEGSKA. The CDR3, from cysteine to phenylalanine, totals 11 residues. The sequence is cut down to CDR3 DNA, 33 bases in frame from base 1. The TCR beta CDR3 regions were amplified from RNA transcripts. The TCR CDR3 was subjected to a first round of RT-PCR using the HTBI primer set and the Qiagen OneStep RT-PCR kit. A second multiplex PCR round built the libraries, followed by size selection and purification. Libraries were sequenced paired-end with 100 bp reads on an Illumina HiSeq2000. In the original analysis: Raw data were processed with SOAPnuke, discarding reads with adapters, uncalled bases, mean Phred below 15, or no exact constant-primer or identifier match. High-quality paired reads were merged with COPE v1.2.5, and unique nucleotide sequences were defined as clonotypes. Clonotypes were aligned to IMGT TRBV, TRBD and TRBJ reference segments using MiTCR v1.1. The analysis was restricted to V-J combinations with a frequency above 0.0001, which together covered 99% to 99.2% of the repertoires. A TCS score was defined as the ratio of F50 (clonal expansion) to E x V (chaos), with BLOSUM62-based TCRdist applied between CDR3 peptides within each V-J. Welch's t-statistics and random forest reduced 514 V-J features to roughly 13, which were used in a naive Bayes classifier (R e1071). TCRdb trimmed public reads at Q25 via fastp, called clones via MiXCR and kept in-frame beta chains. Records with the same CDR3 protein are collapsed into one entry carrying the most frequent genes and DNA. The V and J calls come from TCRdb's annotation, not from the publication. The sample table holds fewer than 450,000 distinct CDR3 sequences, of which approximately 17% were seen once. The ten largest clones capture 30% to 40% of the sample.

This clonotype was detected ten times or more. Which antigen it targets is not known. There are no base qualities to consult, and no much larger clone falls within one base. The sequenced material came from blood. The chain was built from TRBV20-1 and TRBJ2-5, with no confidently assigned D gene. The receptor was derived from a woman aged 30 to 39 with Graves' hyperthyroidism that later progressed to Graves' ophthalmopathy. The CDR3 sequence is CSARVLETQYF. The nucleotide sequence reads as follows: TGCAGTGCTAGGGTCCTGGAGACCCAGTACTTC.